These 15 T cell receptor beta chains share one sample of origin, sequenced in a study of beta chain features in type 1 diabetes. Study-wide results and caveats: Among all four CD4+ subsets, Type 1 diabetes patients had TCRB CDR3s that were moderately but significantly shorter.

Since all of the isolated RNA was reverse transcribed, expressed TCRB transcripts were what got sequenced. Clones were sequenced by immunoSEQ multiplex PCR, and TCRdb holds only the in-frame ones, with some missing. In the table there are around 120,000 clones, around 15% of which are singletons. Their antigens are not known. What was sequenced was central memory CD4+ T cells from blood. The receptor set was obtained from a man aged 18 to 29 with type 1 diabetes.

This clone has a handful of counts. The chain employs TRBV14 and TRBJ2-3; 7 bases agree with TRBD1. Germline V gene sequence: CDR1 SGHDN, CDR2 FVKESK. The V and J ends lost 0 bases and 0 bases, in that order; junction bases with no gene match: 3. This CDR3 has 16 amino acids. Here the CDR3 DNA reads TGTGCCAGCAGCCAAGATCAGGACAGGAGCACAGATACGCAGTATTTT. Its translation is CASSQDQDRSTDTQYF.

V usage is TRBV5-1 and J usage is TRBJ1-4; 8 bases align to TRBD1. Per germline, CDR1 SGHRS and CDR2 YFSETQ. V lost 0 bases to trimming and J lost 5 bases; unmatched junction nucleotides: 24. CDR3 length: 22 residues. The CDR3 DNA follows: TGCGCCAGCAGCTTGGAACCTTCCGGGACAGGCTCCGGTTTCCAAACAAATGAAAAACTGTTTTTT. As protein: CASSLEPSGTGSGFQTNEKLFF.

This clone was recorded a few times. The V gene is TRBV19, the J gene TRBJ2-3, with a weak D call TRBD1 (6 bases). The CDR3 is made up of 14 amino acids. The germline V gene has CDR1 LNHDA and CDR2 SQIVND (reference sequence). CDR3 region: CASQRGQPTDTQYF. For the CDR3, the DNA is TGTGCTTCACAAAGGGGACAACCCACAGATACGCAGTATTTT.

This clone was counted only a few times. The rearrangement links TRBV6-5 to TRBJ2-1; D perhaps matches TRBD2 (5 bases). Trimming shortened V by 4 bases and J by 4 bases, and 14 bases separated the two germline ends. The CDR3 spans 15 residues. Germline V CDR1 and CDR2: MNHEY, SVGAGI. CDR3 residues: CASSSDSGNYNEQFF. The CDR3 DNA reads TGTGCCAGCAGTTCGGACTCCGGCAATTACAATGAGCAGTTCTTC.

Regarding this clone: The germline gene is not matched at one end of the junction; a read error may be the cause. This chain links TRBV7-7 with TRBJ2-5; 8 positions match TRBD1. The end of the DNA is better explained by TRBJ2-7, so the J call may be wrong. CDR1 and CDR2 from the germline V gene are SSHAT and FNYEAQ (reference sequence). The CDR3 length is 13 residues. CDR3 nucleotide sequence: TGTGCTAGCAGCTCCCAGGGGGCGGTCGAGCAGTACTTC. Protein sequence: CASSSQGAVEQYF.

The rearrangement uses TRBV7-2 and TRBJ1-5, with D maybe TRBD1 (5 bases). The CDR3 totals 13 residues. Per the germline V gene, CDR1 is SGHTA and CDR2 is FQGNSA. V was clipped by 8 bases and J by 7 bases, with 15 bases between them. DNA of the CDR3: TGTGCCAGCGGCGCGCAGGGAGGGCAGCCCCAGCATTTT. Protein product: CASGAQGGQPQHF.

This clone has a handful of counts. The J gene is TRBJ2-6, the V gene TRBV4-2; D is uncertain. The germline V gene has CDR1 LGHNA and CDR2 YNFKEQ. The CDR3 is 17 residues long. V shed 0 bases and J shed 0 bases, with 9 bases lying between them. CDR3 sequence (DNA): TGTGCCAGCAGCCAAGATCGGGCGTCCTCTGGGGCCAACGTCCTGACTTTC. It yields the protein CASSQDRASSGANVLTF.

There are many counts of this clone. The CDR3 protein is CASSAHSHFSYEQYF. The CDR3 DNA follows: TGTGCCAGCAGCGCTCACAGCCACTTCTCCTACGAGCAGTACTTC. This chain connects TRBV9 to TRBJ2-7; D not certain. The germline CDR1 and CDR2 sequences are SGDLS and YYNGEE. The ends were cut back, 3 bases at V and 0 bases at J, with 13 bases in the middle. This CDR3 spans 15 amino acids. Drawing the rest from reference TRBV9 and TRBJ2-7, the complete variable domain is DSGVTQTPKHLITATGQRVTLRCSPRSGDLSVYWYQQSLDQGLQFLIQYYNGEERAKGNILERFSAQQFPDLHSELNLSSLELGDSALYFCASSAHSHFSYEQYFGPGTRLTVT.

This chain links TRBV11-3 with TRBJ2-3, with D unresolved. The germline V gene has CDR1 SGHNT and CDR2 YENEEA. This CDR3 is 13 amino acids long. Trimming stripped 5 bases from V and 8 bases from J, with 14 bases between. CDR3 residues: CASSLTTLATQYF. DNA for the CDR3: TGTGCCAGCAGCCTAACTACGCTGGCTACGCAGTATTTT.

Only a few counts were recorded for this clone. The rearrangement links TRBV5-1 to TRBJ2-3; 8 positions agree with TRBD2. The CDR3 length is 14 residues. V lost 4 bases, J lost 5 bases, and 6 bases stayed unmatched. Germline V gene data show CDR1 as SGHRS and CDR2 as YFSETQ. The CDR3 nucleotides are TGCGCCAGCAGCCCAGCGGGGGCCGAAGATACGCAGTATTTT. It codes for CASSPAGAEDTQYF. The whole variable domain, filled in from reference TRBV5-1 and TRBJ2-3, reads KAGVTQTPRYLIKTRGQQVTLSCSPISGHRSVSWYQQTPGQGLQFLFEYFSETQRNKGNFPGRFSGRQFSNSRSEMNVSTLELGDSALYLCASSPAGAEDTQYFGPGTRLTVL.

There are a few counts of this clone. The chain combines TRBV2 with TRBJ2-3; D perhaps matches TRBD1 (5 bases). Germline CDR1 SNHLY, CDR2 FYNNEI. The CDR3 length is 14 residues. Deletions cut 3 bases from V and 4 bases from J, with 11 bases between. CDR3 nucleotide sequence: TGTGCCAGCAGTGATGGTAGGGGCGCAGATACGCAGTATTTT. Protein sequence: CASSDGRGADTQYF.

The rearrangement uses TRBV7-2 and TRBJ2-5, with D possibly called TRBD1 or TRBD2 (5 bases each). The DNA end is more similar to TRBJ2-7, so the J call may be wrong. Germline-derived CDR1 and CDR2 are SGHTA and FQGNSA. The CDR3 covers 17 residues. CDR3 residues: CASSSRTGPPGGYEQYF. CDR3 nucleotide sequence: TGTGCCAGCAGCTCGAGGACGGGACCACCGGGTGGATACGAGCAGTACTTC.

This clone has a count of ten or more. The V and J genes are TRBV4-1 and TRBJ2-3; D not resolved. Germline CDR1 is MGHRA and CDR2 is YSYEKL. Trimming left V 0 bases short and J 2 bases short, with 9 bases between. The CDR3 is 15 residues long. The CDR3 DNA reads as TGCGCCAGCAGCCAAGATCACGGTGCCACAGATACGCAGTATTTT. It encodes CASSQDHGATDTQYF.

The chain links TRBV21-1 to TRBJ2-7. TRBV21-1 is described as a pseudogene. CDR3 length equals 13 residues. The CDR3 loop is CASTKGMRKAVVF. DNA for the CDR3: TGTGCCAGCACCAAGGGGATGAGAAAGGCAGTCGTCTTC.

Only a few counts were recorded for this clone. V gene TRBV30 combines with J gene TRBJ1-2, with D maybe TRBD1 (6 bases). The germline gives CDR1 GTSNPN, CDR2 SVGIG (reference sequence). V was pared by 0 bases and J by 4 bases, with 9 bases between. The CDR3 sequence is 13 residues long. CDR3 in amino acids: CAWSVGQSYGYTF. CDR3 DNA: TGTGCCTGGAGTGTAGGACAGAGCTATGGCTACACCTTC. Using reference TRBV30 and TRBJ1-2 for the parts outside the CDR3, the full variable domain is SQTIHQWPATLVQPVGSPLSLECTVEGTSNPNLYWYRQAAGRGLQLLFYSVGIGQISSEVPQNLSASRPQDRQFILSSKKLLLSDSGFYLCAWSVGQSYGYTFGSGTRLTVV.